This T cell receptor (beta chain) stems from a study of blood T cell repertoires in COVID-19. On the study more broadly: From T cells, B-cell-depleted T cells, or PBMCs came the material, which was cDNA or gDNA.

Authors' processing steps: Reference gene primers were amplified, and this amplification served to estimate nucleated cell counts. Sequenced by immunoSEQ multiplex PCR; TCRdb stores in-frame clones only, minus some. That table supplies the V and J calls and clone size; D and trimming were determined from the DNA. The sample yields approximately 300,000 clones, approximately 87% seen once. Germline V gives CDR1 SGHNT, CDR2 YYREEE (reference sequence). This CDR3 comprises 13 residues. As regards this clone: The junction and the germline gene differ at one end; a read error may be behind it.

Individuals drawn from about 26 US areas were about 18 to 95 years old. The chain employs TRBV5-4 and TRBJ1-1; tentative D call: TRBD1 (6 bases). This clonotype was obtained from a woman aged 25 to 45 who had recovered from COVID-19. The sequenced sample consisted of PBMCs or T cells enriched from blood (not recorded which). This CDR3 is CASSSNRAPLGLF. The DNA of the CDR3 is TGTGCCAGCAGCTCTAACAGGGCCCCGTTGGGACTCTTT.